This T cell receptor (beta chain) stems from a study of CD8+ T cells in alopecia areata. About the study: Each of the treated patients was given oral tofacitinib, 5 to 10 mg twice daily, for moderate-to-severe alopecia areata. Notes on the study in general: Scalp clonality and expanded CD8+ clones among the top 100 were significantly decreased by tofacitinib. Scalp repertoires also include resident alphabeta T cells from normal skin.

CDR1 and CDR2 from the germline V gene are GTSNPN and SVGIG (reference sequence). V dropped 1 base and J dropped 5 bases, with 4 bases sitting between them. The CDR3 has 11 residues. As for this clone: Its cognate antigen is unknown.

Treatment of the sample: oral pan-JAK inhibitor, 5-10 mg twice daily. RNA was extracted and reverse transcribed into cDNA as the sequencing template. Measured with immunoSEQ multiplex PCR; TCRdb has only the in-frame clones, and not every one. The table records hundreds of thousands of clones, over 45% of them present only once. This chain uses TRBV30 with TRBJ2-3; no clear D gene. The sequence derives from a human donor with alopecia areata. The sequencing used CD4+ T cells sorted from blood, collected at week 24, from a patient treated with tofacitinib. CDR3 in amino acids: CAWSALDTQYF. For the CDR3, the DNA is TGTGCCTGGAGTGCCCTAGATACGCAGTATTTT.